The present T cell receptor (beta chain) was sequenced within a study of identifying expanded T cells in peripheral blood. Sequencing was performed with immunoSEQ multiplex PCR; in TCRdb, only in-frame clones are kept and a portion is missing. The sample gives 70,000 to 100,000 clones, almost 90% of which show up once; approximately 3.9% is in the top ten. The CDR3 has 15 amino acids. V lost 1 base and J lost 2, with 12 bases in between. Looked up from germline, CDR1 is MNHEY and CDR2 is SVGAGI. Study observations and caveats: About 1.2 clones differed between technical replicates, versus about 16 and 19 over time.

Details on this clone: The antigen is undetermined.

During the collection period, no donor immune events like infections were recorded. The V and J genes are TRBV6-5 and TRBJ2-7; possible D gene TRBD2, 5 bases. The sample taken for sequencing was blood. The sequence was collected from a person between 18 and 75 years old in good health. The CDR3 is CASSYWGDSAYEQYF. The CDR3 coding sequence is TGTGCCAGCAGTTACTGGGGAGATAGCGCCTACGAGCAGTACTTC.